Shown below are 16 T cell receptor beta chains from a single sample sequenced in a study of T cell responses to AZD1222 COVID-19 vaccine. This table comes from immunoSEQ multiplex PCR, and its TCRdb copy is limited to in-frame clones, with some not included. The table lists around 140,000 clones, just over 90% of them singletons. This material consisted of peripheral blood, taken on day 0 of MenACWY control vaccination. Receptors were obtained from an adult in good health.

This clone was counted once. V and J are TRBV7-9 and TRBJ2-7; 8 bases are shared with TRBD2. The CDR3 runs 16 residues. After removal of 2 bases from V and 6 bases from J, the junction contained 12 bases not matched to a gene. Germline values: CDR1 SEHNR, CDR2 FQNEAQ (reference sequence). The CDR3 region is CASSLSGTREGREQYF. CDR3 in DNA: TGTGCCAGCAGCTTAAGTGGGACTAGGGAGGGTCGCGAGCAGTACTTC.

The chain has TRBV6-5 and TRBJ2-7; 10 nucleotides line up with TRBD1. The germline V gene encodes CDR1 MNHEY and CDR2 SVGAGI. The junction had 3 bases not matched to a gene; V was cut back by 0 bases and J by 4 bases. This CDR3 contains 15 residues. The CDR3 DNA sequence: TGTGCCAGCAGTTACTCGTCGGGACAGGGGTACGAGCAGTACTTC. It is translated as CASSYSSGQGYEQYF.

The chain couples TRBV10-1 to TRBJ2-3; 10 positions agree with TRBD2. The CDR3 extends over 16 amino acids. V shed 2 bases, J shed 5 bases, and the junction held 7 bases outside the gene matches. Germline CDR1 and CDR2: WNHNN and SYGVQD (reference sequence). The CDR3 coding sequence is TGCGCCAGCAGTGAGGGGACTAGCGCAGGGGAAGATACGCAGTATTTT. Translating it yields CASSEGTSAGEDTQYF.

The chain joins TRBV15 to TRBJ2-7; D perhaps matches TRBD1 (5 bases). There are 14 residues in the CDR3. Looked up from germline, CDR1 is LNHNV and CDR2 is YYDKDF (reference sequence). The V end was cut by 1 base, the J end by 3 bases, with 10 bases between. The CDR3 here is CATSRGQGSYEQYF. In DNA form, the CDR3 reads TGTGCCACCAGCAGAGGGCAGGGCAGCTACGAGCAGTACTTC.

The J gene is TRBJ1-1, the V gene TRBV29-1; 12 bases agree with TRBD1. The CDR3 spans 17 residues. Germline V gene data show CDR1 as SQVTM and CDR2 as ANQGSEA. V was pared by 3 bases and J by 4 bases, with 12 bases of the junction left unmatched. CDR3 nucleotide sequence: TGCAGCGTTGAGAGCGGGACAGGGGGCTGGTTGGGCACTGAAGCTTTCTTT. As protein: CSVESGTGGWLGTEAFF.

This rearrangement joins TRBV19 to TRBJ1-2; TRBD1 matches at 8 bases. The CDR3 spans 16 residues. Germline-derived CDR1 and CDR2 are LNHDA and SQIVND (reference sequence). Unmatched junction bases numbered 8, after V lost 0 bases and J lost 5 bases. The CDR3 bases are TGTGCCAGTAGTATAGATCGGAACGGGACAGGTTATGGCTACACCTTC. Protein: CASSIDRNGTGYGYTF. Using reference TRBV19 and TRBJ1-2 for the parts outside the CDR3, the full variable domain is DGGITQSPKYLFRKEGQNVTLSCEQNLNHDAMYWYRQDPGQGLRLIYYSQIVNDFQKGDIAEGYSVSREKKESFPLTVTSAQKNPTAFYLCASSIDRNGTGYGYTFGSGTRLTVV.

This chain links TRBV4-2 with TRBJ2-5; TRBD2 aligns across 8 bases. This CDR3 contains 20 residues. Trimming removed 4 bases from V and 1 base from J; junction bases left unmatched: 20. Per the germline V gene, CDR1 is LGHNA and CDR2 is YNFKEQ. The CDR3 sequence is CASSRRARSGSYMGQETQYF. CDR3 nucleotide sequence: TGTGCCAGCAGCCGAAGAGCGCGAAGCGGGAGCTATATGGGCCAAGAGACCCAGTACTTC.

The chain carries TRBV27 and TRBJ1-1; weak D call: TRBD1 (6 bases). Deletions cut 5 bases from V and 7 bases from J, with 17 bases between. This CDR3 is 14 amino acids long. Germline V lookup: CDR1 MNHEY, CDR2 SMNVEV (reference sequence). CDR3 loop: CASSNLGGAYEAFF. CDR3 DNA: TGTGCCAGCAGTAACCTTGGGGGCGCATATGAAGCTTTCTTT.

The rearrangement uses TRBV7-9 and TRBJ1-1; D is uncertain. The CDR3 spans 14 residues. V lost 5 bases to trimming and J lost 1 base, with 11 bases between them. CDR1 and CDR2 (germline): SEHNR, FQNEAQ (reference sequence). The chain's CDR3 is CASSPLRWNTEAFF. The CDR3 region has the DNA TGTGCCAGCAGCCCCCTACGGTGGAACACTGAAGCTTTCTTT.

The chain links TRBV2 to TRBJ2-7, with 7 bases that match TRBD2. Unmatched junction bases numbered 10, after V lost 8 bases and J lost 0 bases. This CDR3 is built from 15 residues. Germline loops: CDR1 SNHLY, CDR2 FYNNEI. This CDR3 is CASSRGDPTSYEQYF. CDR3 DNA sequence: TGTGCCAGCTCCCGGGGGGATCCTACCTCCTACGAGCAGTACTTC.

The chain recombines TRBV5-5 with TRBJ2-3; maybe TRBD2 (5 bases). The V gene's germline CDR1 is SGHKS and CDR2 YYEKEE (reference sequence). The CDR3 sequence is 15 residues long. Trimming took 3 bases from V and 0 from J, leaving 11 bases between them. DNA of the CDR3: TGTGCCAGCAGCTCCGCGCGGACTAGCACAGATACGCAGTATTTT. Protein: CASSSARTSTDTQYF.

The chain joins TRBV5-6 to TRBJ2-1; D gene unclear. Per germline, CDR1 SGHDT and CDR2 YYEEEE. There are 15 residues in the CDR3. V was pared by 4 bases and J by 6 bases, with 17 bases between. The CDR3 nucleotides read TGTGCCAGCAGCCCGGAACTGGCACTAAGCAATGAGCAGTTCTTC. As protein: CASSPELALSNEQFF. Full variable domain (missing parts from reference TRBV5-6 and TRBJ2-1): DAGVTQSPTHLIKTRGQQVTLRCSPKSGHDTVSWYQQALGQGPQFIFQYYEEEERQRGNFPDRFSGHQFPNYSSELNVNALLLGDSALYLCASSPELALSNEQFFGPGTRLTVL.

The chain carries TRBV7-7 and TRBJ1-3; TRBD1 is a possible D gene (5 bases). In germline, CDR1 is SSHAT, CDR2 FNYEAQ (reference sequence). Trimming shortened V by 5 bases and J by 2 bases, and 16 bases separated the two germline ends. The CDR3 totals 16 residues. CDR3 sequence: CASSPGPGRTGNTIYF. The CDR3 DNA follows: TGTGCCAGCAGCCCAGGACCGGGGCGTACTGGAAACACCATATATTTT.

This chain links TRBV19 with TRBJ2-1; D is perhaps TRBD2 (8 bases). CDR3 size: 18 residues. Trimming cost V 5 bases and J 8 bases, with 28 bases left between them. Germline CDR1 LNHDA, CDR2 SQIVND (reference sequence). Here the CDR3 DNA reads TGTGCCAGTAGTGACAGGGCCACTAGCGGCATTTGGGACGATGAGCAGTTCTTC. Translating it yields CASSDRATSGIWDDEQFF.

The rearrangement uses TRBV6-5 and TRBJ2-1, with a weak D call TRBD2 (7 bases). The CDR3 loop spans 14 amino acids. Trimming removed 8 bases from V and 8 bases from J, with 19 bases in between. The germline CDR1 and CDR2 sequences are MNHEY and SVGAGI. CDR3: CASCGGGGGDEQFF. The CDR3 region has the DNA TGTGCCAGCTGCGGAGGAGGGGGGGGCGATGAGCAGTTCTTC.

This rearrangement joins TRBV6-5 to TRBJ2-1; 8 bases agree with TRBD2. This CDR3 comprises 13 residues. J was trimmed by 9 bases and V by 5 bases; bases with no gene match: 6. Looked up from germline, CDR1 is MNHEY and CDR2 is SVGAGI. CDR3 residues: CASSRLAGSEQFF. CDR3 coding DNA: TGTGCCAGCAGTCGGTTAGCGGGGAGTGAGCAGTTCTTC.